This TCR beta chain was observed in a study of response to subunit inactivated influenza vaccine. The CDR3 loop spans 13 amino acids. Deletions cut 3 bases from V and 10 bases from J, with 13 bases between. TCRdb re-called the RT-PCR reads with MiXCR, one entry per CDR3 protein. This table has about 780,000 distinct CDR3 sequences, less than 20% appearing once. Study observations and caveats: There was a suggestion from the authors that each seasonal influenza vaccination recruits few new T cells.

Concerning this clonotype itself: Its cognate antigen is unknown.

The TCR comes from a man in his fifties or sixties who received an inactivated influenza vaccine. This material consisted of PBMCs from blood, taken roughly 5 days after vaccination. The rearrangement joins TRBV12-3 or TRBV12-4 to TRBJ1-5; the D is unclear. DNA for the CDR3: TGTGCCAGCAGTTTGGGTCAGTTTCTTCCCCAGCATTTT. Encoded protein: CASSLGQFLPQHF.